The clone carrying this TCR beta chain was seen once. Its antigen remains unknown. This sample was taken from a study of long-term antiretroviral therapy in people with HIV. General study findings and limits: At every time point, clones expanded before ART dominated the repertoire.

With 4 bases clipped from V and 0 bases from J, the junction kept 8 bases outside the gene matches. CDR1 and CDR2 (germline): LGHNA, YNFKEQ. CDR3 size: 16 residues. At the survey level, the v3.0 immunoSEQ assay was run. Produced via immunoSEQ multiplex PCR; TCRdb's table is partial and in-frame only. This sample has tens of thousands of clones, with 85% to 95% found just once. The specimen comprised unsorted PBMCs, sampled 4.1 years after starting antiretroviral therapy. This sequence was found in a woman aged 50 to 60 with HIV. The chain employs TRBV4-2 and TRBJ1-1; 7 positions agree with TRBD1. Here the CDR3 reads CASSRLLGQVNTEAFF. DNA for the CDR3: TGTGCCAGCAGCCGATTGTTAGGACAGGTGAACACTGAAGCTTTCTTT.